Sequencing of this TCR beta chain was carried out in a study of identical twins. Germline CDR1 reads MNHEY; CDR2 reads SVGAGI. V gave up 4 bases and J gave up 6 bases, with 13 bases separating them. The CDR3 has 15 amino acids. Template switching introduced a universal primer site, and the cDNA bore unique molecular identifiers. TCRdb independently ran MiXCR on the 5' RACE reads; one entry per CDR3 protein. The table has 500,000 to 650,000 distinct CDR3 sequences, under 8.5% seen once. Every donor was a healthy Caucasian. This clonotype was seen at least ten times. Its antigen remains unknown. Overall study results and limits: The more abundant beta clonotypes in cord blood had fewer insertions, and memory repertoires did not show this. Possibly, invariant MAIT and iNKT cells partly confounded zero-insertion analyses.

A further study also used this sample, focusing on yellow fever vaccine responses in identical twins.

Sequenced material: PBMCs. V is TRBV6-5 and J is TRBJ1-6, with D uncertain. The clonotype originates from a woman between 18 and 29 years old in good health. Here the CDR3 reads CASSSQPAVNSPLHF. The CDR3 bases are TGTGCCAGCAGTTCACAGCCTGCGGTTAATTCACCCCTCCACTTT.